A single sample gave rise to the 3 T cell receptor beta chains below, sequenced in a study of PD-1 blockade in classical Hodgkin lymphoma. Autologous stem cell transplantation was followed by relapse in every patient, and brentuximab vedotin exposure varied. The protocol was immunoSEQ multiplex PCR, while the TCRdb copy is restricted to in-frame clones and leaves out a portion. The sample includes tens of thousands of clones, about 93% of them seen just once. The sequenced sample was peripheral blood mononuclear cells (PBMCs), obtained at baseline. The origin of the receptors is a human donor with classical Hodgkin lymphoma.

The genes are TRBV7-9 and TRBJ2-6; D not certain. The CDR3 totals 13 residues. Germline assignment: CDR1 SEHNR and CDR2 FQNEAQ (reference sequence). V lost 7 bases and J 0 bases, leaving 4 bases between the germline ends. This CDR3 reads CASKSSGANVLTF. The CDR3 DNA reads TGTGCCAGCAAGAGCTCTGGGGCCAACGTCCTGACTTTC.

The CDR3 DNA follows: TGTGCCAGCAGCCAAGATCGAGCCGGAGGAAACATTCAGTACTTC. As protein: CASSQDRAGGNIQYF. The chain combines TRBV4-2 with TRBJ2-4, with D possibly being TRBD2 (5 bases). From germline, CDR1 is LGHNA and CDR2 YNFKEQ. The CDR3 runs 15 residues. Trimming left V 0 bases short and J 6 bases short, with 12 bases between.

The V call is TRBV5-4, the J call TRBJ2-7; D is possibly TRBD1 or TRBD2 (5 bases each). Germline CDR1 and CDR2: SGHNT and YYREEE (reference sequence). This CDR3 comprises 12 residues. CDR3 protein: CVTKSGTYEQYF. In DNA, the CDR3 is TGTGTCACAAAATCGGGGACGTACGAGCAGTACTTC.